One and the same sample provided the 24 T cell receptor beta chains below, sequenced in a study of T cell repertoires in cytomegalovirus infection (dated by TCRdb to between 2017 and 2020). Sequencer: Illumina HiSeq 1500. Clones were called with MiXCR by TCRdb after fastp trimmed the public reads at Q25, and only in-frame beta chains were retained. Entries are consolidated by CDR3 protein sequence, retaining the most common genes and DNA. For this sample there are around 47,000 distinct CDR3 sequences; about 19% appear just once. The ten largest clones represent 80% of the sample. This specimen's treatment or condition label, per the study, means: in vitro stimulation with specific CMV peptide epitopes to enrich CMV-specific T cells. No antigen is known for these receptors. The source material was CD8+ T cells from cultured PBMCs, sampled from culture after CMV antigen stimulation. These receptors originate from a human donor in good health (CMV status not recorded). Some clones in this sample may be carry-over from other donors' samples.

This clonotype was counted a few times. Germline is not matched at one junction end, which may reflect a read error. V is TRBV7-6 and J is TRBJ1-6; weak D call: TRBD1 (5 bases). Germline V gives CDR1 SGHVS, CDR2 FNYEAQ. CDR3 length: 14 residues. The CDR3 DNA reads TGTGCCAGCAGATTAGACGGGGGGGATTCACCCCTCCACTTT. Amino acid sequence: CASRLDGGDSPLHF.

V usage is TRBV10-3 and J usage is TRBJ2-1; D unclear. V was cut by 4 bases and J by 9 bases, with 19 bases left in between. The CDR3 sequence is 15 residues long. Germline V gene lookup returns CDR1 ENHRY and CDR2 SYGVKD. DNA for the CDR3: TGTGCCATCAGTGGTGTCCTAGAATACACGGGTGAGCAGTTCTTC. Protein product: CAISGVLEYTGEQFF.

The J gene is TRBJ1-4, the V gene TRBV12-3 or TRBV12-4; 9 bases agree with TRBD1. V lost 6 bases and J lost 5; bases outside the gene matches: 4. CDR3 size: 14 residues. This chain's CDR3 is CASRGQGRNEKLFF. In nucleotides, the CDR3 is TGTGCCAGCAGAGGACAGGGGAGAAATGAAAAACTGTTTTTT.

V gene TRBV10-3 combines with J gene TRBJ1-1, with D possibly being TRBD1 (5 bases). The ends were cut back, 0 bases at V and 1 base at J, with 6 bases in the middle. CDR3 length equals 14 residues. Germline V gene lookup returns CDR1 ENHRY and CDR2 SYGVKD. The CDR3: CAISESRENTEAFF. The CDR3 DNA sequence: TGTGCCATCAGTGAGTCCAGGGAGAACACTGAAGCTTTCTTT.

The chain couples TRBV7-8 to TRBJ2-7; possible D gene TRBD1, 6 bases. Trimming removed 6 bases from V and 2 bases from J, with 11 bases in between. From germline, CDR1 is SGHVS and CDR2 FQNEAQ. The CDR3 spans 13 residues. CDR3 in amino acids: CASSQQGTYEQYF. The CDR3 DNA reads as TGTGCCAGCAGTCAACAGGGAACCTACGAGCAGTACTTC.

This chain uses TRBV7-9 with TRBJ2-1; D is possibly TRBD1 or TRBD2 (6 bases each). Germline values: CDR1 SEHNR, CDR2 FQNEAQ (reference sequence). V was pared by 8 bases and J by 0 bases, with 11 bases between. This CDR3 is built from 14 residues. Here the CDR3 DNA reads TGTGCCAGCGGGGGGCCCAGCTCCTACAATGAGCAGTTCTTC. Translation gives CASGGPSSYNEQFF.

This clonotype turned up a few times. The CDR3 DNA reads as TGCAGTGCTGCATTCGGGACAGGGGCTGAAAAACTGTTTTTT. Translated: CSAAFGTGAEKLFF. J is TRBJ1-4 and V is TRBV20-1; 10 bases align to TRBD1. The CDR3 length is 14 residues. J was trimmed by 7 bases and V by 5 bases; bases with no gene match: 7. CDR1 and CDR2 from the germline V gene are DFQATT and SNEGSKA (reference sequence).

This clonotype was picked up a small number of times. V gene TRBV6-6 combines with J gene TRBJ1-1, with TRBD1 as a possible D gene (6 bases). The V end was cut by 0 bases, the J end by 1 base, with 24 bases between. The CDR3 runs to 20 residues. The germline V gene encodes CDR1 MNHNY and CDR2 SVGAGI (reference sequence). The CDR3 is CASSYSRTRQGQIKNTEAFF. The CDR3 DNA is TGTGCCAGCAGTTACTCTCGCACGCGGCAGGGGCAGATTAAGAACACTGAAGCTTTCTTT.

This chain uses TRBV27 with TRBJ2-3; maybe TRBD2 (5 bases). Germline V gene lookup returns CDR1 MNHEY and CDR2 SMNVEV (reference sequence). There are 16 residues in the CDR3. V lost 1 base and J lost 0, with 11 bases in between. The CDR3: CASSLYSAGSTDTQYF. For the CDR3, the DNA is TGTGCCAGCAGTTTATATAGCGCTGGGAGCACAGATACGCAGTATTTT.

The rearrangement links TRBV11-2 to TRBJ2-5; D is unresolved. Germline CDR1 is SGHAT and CDR2 is FQNNGV. This CDR3 is 15 amino acids long. The V end lost 4 bases, the J end lost 3 bases, and 15 bases lay between the germline ends. CDR3 residues: CASSWTRGREETQYF. In DNA, the CDR3 is TGTGCCAGCAGCTGGACCAGAGGAAGAGAAGAGACCCAGTACTTC.

The chain has TRBV25-1 and TRBJ1-2, with 7 bases fitting TRBD1. This CDR3 spans 20 amino acids. V lost 3 bases to trimming and J lost 0 bases; unmatched junction nucleotides: 19. Looked up from germline, CDR1 is MGHDK and CDR2 is SYGVNS. The CDR3 DNA is TGTGCCAGCAGTGACTCTATAGGACAGGATACTTCCTCAGCTAACTATGGCTACACCTTC. Translating it yields CASSDSIGQDTSSANYGYTF.

The V and J genes are TRBV4-3 and TRBJ1-1, with a weak D call TRBD1 (5 bases). This CDR3 has 15 residues. Trimming removed 0 bases at V and 5 bases at J, with 13 bases between. Germline CDR1 LGHNA, CDR2 YSLEER. Here the CDR3 reads CASSQERGGGTEAFF. The CDR3 region has the DNA TGCGCCAGCAGCCAAGAACGGGGTGGGGGAACTGAAGCTTTCTTT.

The chain combines TRBV6-5 with TRBJ1-2; D call uncertain. There are 13 residues in the CDR3. Looked up from germline, CDR1 is MNHEY and CDR2 is SVGAGI. V shed 2 bases and J shed 9 bases, with 13 bases lying between them. The CDR3 nucleotides are TGTGCCAGCAGTTACGGACCAACTAGAAGCTACACCTTC. Its translation is CASSYGPTRSYTF.

This clonotype occurred a few times. J is TRBJ2-1 and V is TRBV12-3 or TRBV12-4, with 11 bases that match TRBD1. This CDR3 contains 14 residues. Unmatched junction bases numbered 7, after V lost 10 bases and J lost 5 bases. The CDR3 spells CATYGQGANNEQFF. The CDR3 region has the DNA TGTGCCACATACGGACAGGGGGCAAACAATGAGCAGTTCTTC.

The chain joins TRBV7-9 to TRBJ1-5, with 10 nucleotides matching TRBD1. V shed 5 bases, J shed 3 bases, and the junction held 1 base outside the gene matches. The CDR3 is 14 residues long. CDR1 SEHNR and CDR2 FQNEAQ come from the germline V gene (reference sequence). CDR3 sequence (DNA): TGTGCCAGCAGCGACAGGGGGCCCAATCAGCCCCAGCATTTT. Its translation is CASSDRGPNQPQHF.

This chain connects TRBV7-9 to TRBJ2-7; TRBD2 aligns across 11 bases. In germline, CDR1 is SEHNR, CDR2 FQNEAQ (reference sequence). The CDR3 covers 16 residues. Germline trimming cut 5 bases from V and 0 bases from J; bases unmatched to any gene: 6. CDR3 nucleotide sequence: TGTGCCAGCAGCGGGGGACTAGCGGAGCACTCCTACGAGCAGTACTTC. It specifies CASSGGLAEHSYEQYF. The full variable domain, completed using reference TRBV7-9 and TRBJ2-7, is DTGVSQNPRHKITKRGQNVTFRCDPISEHNRLYWYRQTLGQGPEFLTYFQNEAQLEKSRLLSDRFSAERPKGSFSTLEIQRTEQGDSAMYLCASSGGLAEHSYEQYFGPGTRLTVT.

This clonotype was seen only once. The rearrangement links TRBV11-2 to TRBJ1-2; no definite D call. The V gene's germline CDR1 is SGHAT and CDR2 FQNNGV. V dropped 5 bases and J dropped 6 bases, with 10 bases sitting between them. This CDR3 spans 12 amino acids. The CDR3 loop reads CASSLPADGYTF. The CDR3 DNA reads TGTGCCAGCAGCCTGCCAGCGGATGGCTACACCTTC. Based on the CDR3 plus reference TRBV11-2 and TRBJ1-2, the full variable domain is EAGVAQSPRYKIIEKRQSVAFWCNPISGHATLYWYQQILGQGPKLLIQFQNNGVVDDSQLPKDRFSAERLKGVDSTLKIQPAKLEDSAVYLCASSLPADGYTFGSGTRLTVV.

The sample holds a few counts of this clonotype. The chain combines TRBV7-9 with TRBJ2-5, with 9 bases that match TRBD1. V shed 5 bases, J shed 6 bases, and the junction held 10 bases outside the gene matches. The length of the CDR3 is 15 residues. Germline V gene sequence: CDR1 SEHNR, CDR2 FQNEAQ (reference sequence). As DNA, the CDR3 is TGTGCCAGCAGCCCGAGGACAGGGGCCGGAAAGACCCAGTACTTC. Residues: CASSPRTGAGKTQYF.

The chain links TRBV6-5 to TRBJ1-2; 7 bases are shared with TRBD1. CDR3 size: 14 residues. CDR1 and CDR2 (germline): MNHEY, SVGAGI. V lost 10 bases and J lost 4; bases outside the gene matches: 12. The CDR3 nucleotides read TGTGCCACCCTGCCCCGACAGGGCGGCTATGGCTACACCTTC. Its translation: CATLPRQGGYGYTF.

The chain has TRBV5-8 and TRBJ2-7, with 9 positions matching TRBD1. This CDR3 region has 15 residues. J was trimmed by 3 bases and V by 3 bases; bases with no gene match: 7. Germline CDR1 SGHTS, CDR2 YDEGEE. Here the CDR3 reads CASSSPRDRVYEQYF. The CDR3 DNA reads as TGTGCCAGCAGCTCGCCCCGGGACAGGGTCTACGAGCAGTACTTC.

This clonotype was counted between two and nine times. The chain links TRBV7-6 to TRBJ2-3; 9 positions match TRBD2. Unmatched junction bases numbered 7, after V lost 1 base and J lost 2 bases. The length of the CDR3 is 17 residues. Germline V gives CDR1 SGHVS, CDR2 FNYEAQ. The CDR3 here is CASSLVGSGGPTDTQYF. Written as DNA, the CDR3 is TGTGCCAGCAGCTTAGTAGGTAGCGGGGGCCCCACAGATACGCAGTATTTT.

This clonotype was counted between two and nine times. The chain has TRBV4-1 and TRBJ1-4; D is unclear. This CDR3 region has 15 residues. Trimming took off 1 base at V and 4 bases at J, with 10 bases between the two ends. Germline values: CDR1 MGHRA, CDR2 YSYEKL. The CDR3 loop is CASSQGPIDNEKLFF. The CDR3 DNA reads as TGCGCCAGCAGCCAAGGACCGATCGATAATGAAAAACTGTTTTTT.

J is TRBJ2-5 and V is TRBV4-1, with D possibly TRBD1 on 5 matching bases. In germline, CDR1 is MGHRA, CDR2 YSYEKL. The CDR3 is 16 residues long. V gave up 0 bases and J gave up 5 bases, with 16 bases separating them. The DNA for the CDR3 is TGCGCCAGCAGCCAAGAAGGAAGGGCAGGGATCGAGACCCAGTACTTC. Translating gives CASSQEGRAGIETQYF.

This chain uses TRBV7-4 with TRBJ1-2, with a weak D call TRBD1 (5 bases). V lost 4 bases, J lost 8 bases, and 11 bases lay in between. This CDR3 contains 12 residues. Per germline, CDR1 SGHVT and CDR2 SQSDAQ. The CDR3 sequence: CASSSGLHGYTF. The CDR3 DNA follows: TGTGCCAGCAGCTCAGGGCTGCACGGCTACACCTTC.